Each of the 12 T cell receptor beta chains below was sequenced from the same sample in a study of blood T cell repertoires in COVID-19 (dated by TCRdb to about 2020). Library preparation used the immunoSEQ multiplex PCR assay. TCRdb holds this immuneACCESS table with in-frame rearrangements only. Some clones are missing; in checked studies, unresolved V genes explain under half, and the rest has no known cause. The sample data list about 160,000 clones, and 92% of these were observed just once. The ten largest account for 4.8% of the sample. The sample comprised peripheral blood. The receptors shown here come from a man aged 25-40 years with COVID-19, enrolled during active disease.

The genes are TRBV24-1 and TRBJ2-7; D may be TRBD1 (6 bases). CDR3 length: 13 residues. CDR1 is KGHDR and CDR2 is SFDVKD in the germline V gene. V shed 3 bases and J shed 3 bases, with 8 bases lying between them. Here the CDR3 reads CATSDKGDYEQYF. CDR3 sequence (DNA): TGTGCCACCAGTGATAAGGGGGACTACGAGCAGTACTTC.

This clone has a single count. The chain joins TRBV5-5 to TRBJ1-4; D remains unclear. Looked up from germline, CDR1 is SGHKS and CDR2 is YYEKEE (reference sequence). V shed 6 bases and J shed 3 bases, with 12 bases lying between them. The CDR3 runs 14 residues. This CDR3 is CASTPVEANEKLFF. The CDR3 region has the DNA TGTGCCAGCACCCCGGTGGAGGCTAATGAAAAACTGTTTTTT.

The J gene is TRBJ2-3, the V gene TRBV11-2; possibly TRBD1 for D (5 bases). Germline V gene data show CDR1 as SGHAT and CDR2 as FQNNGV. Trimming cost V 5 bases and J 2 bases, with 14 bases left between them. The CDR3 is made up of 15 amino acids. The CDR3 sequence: CASSQVQGTTDTQYF. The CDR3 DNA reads TGTGCCAGCAGCCAAGTCCAGGGAACCACAGATACGCAGTATTTT.

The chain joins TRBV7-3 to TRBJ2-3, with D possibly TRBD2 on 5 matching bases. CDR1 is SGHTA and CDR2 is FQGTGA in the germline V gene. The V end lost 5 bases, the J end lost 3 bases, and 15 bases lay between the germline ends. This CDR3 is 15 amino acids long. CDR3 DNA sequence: TGTGCCAGCAGCCGATGGGCCTCGGGGACAGATACGCAGTATTTT. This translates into CASSRWASGTDTQYF.

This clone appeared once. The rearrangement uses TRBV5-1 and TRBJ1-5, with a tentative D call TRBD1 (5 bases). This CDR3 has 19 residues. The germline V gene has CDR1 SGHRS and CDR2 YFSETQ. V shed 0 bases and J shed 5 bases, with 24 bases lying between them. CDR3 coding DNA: TGCGCCAGCAGCTTGGCTCTGTGGGGGGGACCTCAGTGGGATCAGCCCCAGCATTTT. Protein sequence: CASSLALWGGPQWDQPQHF.

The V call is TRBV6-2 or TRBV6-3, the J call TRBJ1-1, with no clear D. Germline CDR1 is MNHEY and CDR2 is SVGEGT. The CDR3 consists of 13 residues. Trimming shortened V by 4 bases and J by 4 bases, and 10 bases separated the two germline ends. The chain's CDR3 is CASSFTQSTEAFF. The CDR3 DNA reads TGTGCCAGCAGTTTCACACAGAGCACTGAAGCTTTCTTT.

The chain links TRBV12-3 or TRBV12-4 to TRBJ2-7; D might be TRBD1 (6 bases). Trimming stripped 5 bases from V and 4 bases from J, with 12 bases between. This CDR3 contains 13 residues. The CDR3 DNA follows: TGTGCCAGCAGTCTAAGGACAGTTTACGAGCAGTACTTC. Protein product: CASSLRTVYEQYF.

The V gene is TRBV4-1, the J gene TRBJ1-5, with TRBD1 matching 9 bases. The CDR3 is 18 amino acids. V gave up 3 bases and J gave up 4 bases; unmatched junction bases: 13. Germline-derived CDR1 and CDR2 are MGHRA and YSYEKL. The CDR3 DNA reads TGCGCCAGCAGCCAGGGGACCGGGACAGGGCCCACTAATCAGCCCCAGCATTTT. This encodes CASSQGTGTGPTNQPQHF.

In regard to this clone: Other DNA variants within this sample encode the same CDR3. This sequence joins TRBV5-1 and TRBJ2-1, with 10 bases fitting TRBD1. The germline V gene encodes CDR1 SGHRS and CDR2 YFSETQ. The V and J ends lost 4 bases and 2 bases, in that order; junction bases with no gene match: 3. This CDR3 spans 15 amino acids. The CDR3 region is CASSPGQGAYNEQFF. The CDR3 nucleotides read TGCGCCAGCAGCCCCGGACAGGGGGCCTACAATGAGCAGTTCTTC.

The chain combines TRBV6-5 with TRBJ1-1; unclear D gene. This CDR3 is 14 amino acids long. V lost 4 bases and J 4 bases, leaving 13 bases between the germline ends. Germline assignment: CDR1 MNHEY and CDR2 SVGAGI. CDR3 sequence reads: CASSSGYGGTEAFF. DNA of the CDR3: TGTGCCAGCAGTTCGGGGTATGGAGGCACTGAAGCTTTCTTT.

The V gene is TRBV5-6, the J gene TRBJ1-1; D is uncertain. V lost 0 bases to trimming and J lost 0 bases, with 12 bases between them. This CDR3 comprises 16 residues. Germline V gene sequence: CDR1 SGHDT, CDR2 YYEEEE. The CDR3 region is CASSLELRGMNTEAFF. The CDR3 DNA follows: TGTGCCAGCAGCTTGGAGCTACGAGGGATGAACACTGAAGCTTTCTTT.

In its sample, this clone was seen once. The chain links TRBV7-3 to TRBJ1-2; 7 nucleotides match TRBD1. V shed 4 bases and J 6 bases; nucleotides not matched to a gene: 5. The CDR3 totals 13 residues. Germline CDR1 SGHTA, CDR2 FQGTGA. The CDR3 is CASSYITGDGYTF. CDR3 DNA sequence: TGTGCCAGCAGCTATATAACAGGGGATGGCTACACCTTC.